This T cell receptor (beta chain) derives from a study of a mutant IDH1 vaccine in newly diagnosed glioma. Study in general: The patients were given eight vaccinations, one each in weeks 1, 3, 5, 7, 11, 15, 19 and 23.

This clone was observed a handful of times. Antigen specificity is unknown. Clones were sequenced by immunoSEQ multiplex PCR, and TCRdb holds only the in-frame ones, with some missing. The table lists around 49,000 clones, 78% of them singletons. Time point defined: week 5, during vaccination. Vaccination used 300 ug of mutant IDH1 20-mer peptide per dose, with topical imiquimod. Trimming removed 4 bases from V and 7 bases from J, with 17 bases in between. The CDR3 has 15 residues. Germline V gene lookup returns CDR1 SEHNR and CDR2 FQNEAQ (reference sequence). The gene calls are TRBV7-9 and TRBJ2-1; D is perhaps TRBD2 (5 bases). This sample comprised PBMCs, obtained from a glioma patient whose treatment included an IDH1 peptide vaccine. The sequence derives from a man aged 50-60 years with glioma. The CDR3 loop reads CASSSAVTTRNEQFF. In DNA, the CDR3 is TGTGCCAGCAGCTCAGCGGTCACTACGAGGAATGAGCAGTTCTTC.